The clone carrying this T cell receptor (beta chain) was counted ten times or more. The V gene lost 8 bases and the J gene lost 0 bases, with 12 bases spanning the gap. This CDR3 contains 14 residues. Germline values: CDR1 WSHSY, CDR2 SAAADI. TCR beta CDR3 regions were amplified from RNA. A first-round RT-PCR of the TCR CDR3 used the HTBI primer set. TCRdb reanalysed the multiplex PCR reads using MiXCR and keeps one entry per CDR3 protein. This table has 270,000 or so distinct CDR3 sequences, less than 30% appearing once. The data originate from a study of T cells in Graves' hyperthyroidism and ophthalmopathy.

Sample: blood. V gene TRBV10-2 combines with J gene TRBJ2-3; the D gene is possibly TRBD2 (5 bases). This sequence was found in a man aged 35 to 55 with Graves' hyperthyroidism that later progressed to Graves' ophthalmopathy. CDR3 in amino acids: CASLRAASTDTQYF. CDR3 coding DNA: TGCGCCAGCCTCCGAGCGGCTAGCACAGATACGCAGTATTTT.